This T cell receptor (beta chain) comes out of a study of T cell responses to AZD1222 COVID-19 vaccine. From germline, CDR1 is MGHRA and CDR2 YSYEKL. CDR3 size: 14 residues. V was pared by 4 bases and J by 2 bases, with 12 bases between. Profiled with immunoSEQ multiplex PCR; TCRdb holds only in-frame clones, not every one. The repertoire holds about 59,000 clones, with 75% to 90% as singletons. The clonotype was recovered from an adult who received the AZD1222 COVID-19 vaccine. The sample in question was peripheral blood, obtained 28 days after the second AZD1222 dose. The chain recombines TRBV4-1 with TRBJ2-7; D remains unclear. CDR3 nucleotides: TGCGCCAGCAGCCGGTTACCTCATACCTACGAGCAGTACTTC. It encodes CASSRLPHTYEQYF.